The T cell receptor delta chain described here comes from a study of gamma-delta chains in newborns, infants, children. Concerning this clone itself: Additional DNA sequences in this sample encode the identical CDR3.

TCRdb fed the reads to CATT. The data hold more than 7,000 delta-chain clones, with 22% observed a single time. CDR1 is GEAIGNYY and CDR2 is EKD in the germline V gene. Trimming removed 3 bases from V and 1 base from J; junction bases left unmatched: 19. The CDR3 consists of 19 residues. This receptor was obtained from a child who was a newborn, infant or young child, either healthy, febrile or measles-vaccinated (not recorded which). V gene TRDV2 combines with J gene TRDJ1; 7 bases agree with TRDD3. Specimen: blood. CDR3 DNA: TGTGCCTGTGACCCCCTAGGACGGGGGATCCTCCGAATCACCGATAAACTCATCTTT. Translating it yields CACDPLGRGILRITDKLIF.